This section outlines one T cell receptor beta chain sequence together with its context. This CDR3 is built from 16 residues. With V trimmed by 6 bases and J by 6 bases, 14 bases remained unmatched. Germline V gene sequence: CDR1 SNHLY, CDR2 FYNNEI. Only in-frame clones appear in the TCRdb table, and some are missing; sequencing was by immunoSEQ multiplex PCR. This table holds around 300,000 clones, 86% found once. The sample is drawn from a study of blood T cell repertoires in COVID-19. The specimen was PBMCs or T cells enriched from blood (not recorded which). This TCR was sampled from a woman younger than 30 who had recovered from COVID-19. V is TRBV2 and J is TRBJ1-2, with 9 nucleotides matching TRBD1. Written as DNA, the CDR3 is TGTGCCAGCAGAGACCGGGACAGGGTGTTCGGGAATGGCTACACCTTC. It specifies CASRDRDRVFGNGYTF.